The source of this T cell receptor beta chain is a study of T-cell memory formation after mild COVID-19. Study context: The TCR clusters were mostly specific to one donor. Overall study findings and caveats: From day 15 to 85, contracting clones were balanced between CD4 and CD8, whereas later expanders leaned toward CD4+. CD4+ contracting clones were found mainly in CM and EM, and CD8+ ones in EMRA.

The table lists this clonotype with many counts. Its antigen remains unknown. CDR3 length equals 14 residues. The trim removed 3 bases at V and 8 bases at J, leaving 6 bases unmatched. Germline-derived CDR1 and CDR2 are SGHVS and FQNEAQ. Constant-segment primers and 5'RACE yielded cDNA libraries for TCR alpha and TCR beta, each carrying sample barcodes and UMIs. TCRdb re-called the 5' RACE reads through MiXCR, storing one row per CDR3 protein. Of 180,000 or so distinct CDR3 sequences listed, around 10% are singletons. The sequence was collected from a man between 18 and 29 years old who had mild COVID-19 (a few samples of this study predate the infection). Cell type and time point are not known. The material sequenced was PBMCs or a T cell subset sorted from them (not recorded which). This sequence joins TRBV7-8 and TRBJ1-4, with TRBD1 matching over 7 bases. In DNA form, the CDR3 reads TGTGCCAGCAGCTTGACAGGGAATTCCGAAAAACTGTTTTTT. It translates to CASSLTGNSEKLFF.